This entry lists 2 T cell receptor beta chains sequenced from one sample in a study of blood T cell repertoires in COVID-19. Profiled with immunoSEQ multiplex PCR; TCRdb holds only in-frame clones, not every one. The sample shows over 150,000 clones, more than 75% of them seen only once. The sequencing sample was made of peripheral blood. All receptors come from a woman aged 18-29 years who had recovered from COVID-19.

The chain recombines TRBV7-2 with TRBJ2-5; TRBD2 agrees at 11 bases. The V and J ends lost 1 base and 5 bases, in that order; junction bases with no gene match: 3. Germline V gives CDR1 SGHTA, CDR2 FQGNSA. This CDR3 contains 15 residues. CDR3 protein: CASSLVAGGGETQYF. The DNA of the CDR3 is TGTGCCAGCAGCTTAGTAGCGGGAGGGGGGGAGACCCAGTACTTC.

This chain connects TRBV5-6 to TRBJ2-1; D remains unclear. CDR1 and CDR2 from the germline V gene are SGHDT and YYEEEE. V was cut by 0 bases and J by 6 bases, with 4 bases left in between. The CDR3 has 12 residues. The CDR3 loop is CASSLGLNEQFF. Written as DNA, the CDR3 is TGTGCCAGCAGCTTGGGACTCAATGAGCAGTTCTTC.